This T cell receptor beta chain is drawn from a study of beta chain features in type 1 diabetes. Germline V lookup: CDR1 SQVTM, CDR2 ANQGSEA. The V and J ends lost 1 base and 7 bases, in that order; junction bases with no gene match: 3. The CDR3 is made up of 14 amino acids. Isolated RNA was reverse transcribed in full, so expressed TCRB transcripts were sequenced. The repertoire was sequenced with immunoSEQ multiplex PCR; TCRdb's copy has only in-frame clones and lacks some. The sample lists a few hundred thousand clones, about a tenth occurring once. The origin of this receptor is a man aged 18 to 30 in good health. Specimen: central memory CD4+ T cells from blood. The J gene is TRBJ2-1, the V gene TRBV29-1, with 11 bases aligning to TRBD2. The CDR3 nucleotides are TGCAGCGTTGAAGGCCTAGCGGGAGGAAATGAGCAGTTCTTC. It is translated as CSVEGLAGGNEQFF.